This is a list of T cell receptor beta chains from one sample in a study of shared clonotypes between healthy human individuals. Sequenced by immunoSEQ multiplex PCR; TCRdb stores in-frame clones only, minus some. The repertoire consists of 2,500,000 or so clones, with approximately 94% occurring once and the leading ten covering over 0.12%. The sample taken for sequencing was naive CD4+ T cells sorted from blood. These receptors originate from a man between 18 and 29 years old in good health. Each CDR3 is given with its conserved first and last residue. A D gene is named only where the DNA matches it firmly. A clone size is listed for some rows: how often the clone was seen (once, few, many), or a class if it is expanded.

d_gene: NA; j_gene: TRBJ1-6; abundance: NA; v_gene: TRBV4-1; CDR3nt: TGCGCCAGCAGCCCTCAGCGGGCCTCGACTTATAATTCACCCCTCCACTTT; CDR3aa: CASSPQRASTYNSPLHF
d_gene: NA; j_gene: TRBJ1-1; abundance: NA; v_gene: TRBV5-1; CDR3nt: TGCGCCAGCAGCTTCGTGGGCGAGCGGACTGAAGCTTTCTTT; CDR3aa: CASSFVGERTEAFF
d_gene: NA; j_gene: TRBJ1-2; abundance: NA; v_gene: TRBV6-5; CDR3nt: TGTGCCAGCAGTTATCAACGGACAGATGGGGATGGCTACACCTTC; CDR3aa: CASSYQRTDGDGYTF
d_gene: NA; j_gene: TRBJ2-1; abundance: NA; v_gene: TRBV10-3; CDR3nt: TGTGCCATCAGTGAGTCAGGGGGATCCCAATACAATGAGCAGTTCTTC; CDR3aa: CAISESGGSQYNEQFF
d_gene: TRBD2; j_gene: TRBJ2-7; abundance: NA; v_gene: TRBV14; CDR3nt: TGTGCCAGCAGCCAAGGGATAGCGGGATCCTACGAGCAGTACTTC; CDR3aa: CASSQGIAGSYEQYF
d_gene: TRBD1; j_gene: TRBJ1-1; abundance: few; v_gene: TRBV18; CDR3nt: TGTGCCAGCTCACCTCGGGACAGGGGGTTGGGGACTGAAGCTTTCTTT; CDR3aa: CASSPRDRGLGTEAFF
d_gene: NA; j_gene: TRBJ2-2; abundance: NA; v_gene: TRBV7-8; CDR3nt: TGTGCCAGCAGCTTAGCTAGTTTCTCCCCCGGGGAGCTGTTTTTT; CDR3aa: CASSLASFSPGELFF
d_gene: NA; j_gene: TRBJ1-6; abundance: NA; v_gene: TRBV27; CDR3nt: TGTGCCAGCAGTTTCGAAGGGATTTATAATTCACCCCTCCACTTT; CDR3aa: CASSFEGIYNSPLHF
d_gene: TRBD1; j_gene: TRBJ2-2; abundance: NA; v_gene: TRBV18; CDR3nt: TGTGCCAGCTCACCAGCAGGGACAGGGTACGCCGGGGAGCTGTTTTTT; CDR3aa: CASSPAGTGYAGELFF
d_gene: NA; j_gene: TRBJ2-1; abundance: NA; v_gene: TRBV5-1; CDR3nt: TGCGCCAGCAGCTTGGGTGTTACCAATCCGCGGTCCTCCTACAATGAGCAGTTCTTC; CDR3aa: CASSLGVTNPRSSYNEQFF
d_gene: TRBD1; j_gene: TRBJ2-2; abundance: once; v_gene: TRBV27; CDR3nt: TGTGCCAGCAGTTGGGGGACAGGGGGGTCTGGGGAGCTGTTTTTT; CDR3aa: CASSWGTGGSGELFF
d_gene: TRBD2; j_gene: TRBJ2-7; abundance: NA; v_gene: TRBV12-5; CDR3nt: TGTGCTAGTGGTTTGGTAGTGATCGGAGGGCGGGGGGGGCAGGCCGGATCCTACGAGCAGTACTTC; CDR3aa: CASGLVVIGGRGGQAGSYEQYF
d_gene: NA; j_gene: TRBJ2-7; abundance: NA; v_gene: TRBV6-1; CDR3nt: TGTGCCAGCAGTTCGGGCCCTCTACAGCAGTACTTC; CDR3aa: CASSSGPLQQYF
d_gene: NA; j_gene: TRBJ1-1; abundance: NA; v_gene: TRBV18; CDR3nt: TGTGCCAGCTCACCACCGATGGGGGGTGTCGGTGCTTTCTTT; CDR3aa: CASSPPMGGVGAFF
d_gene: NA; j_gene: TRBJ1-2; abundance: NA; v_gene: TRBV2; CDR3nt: TGTGAGGTCGCTTCTAACTATGGCTACACCTTC; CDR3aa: CEVASNYGYTF
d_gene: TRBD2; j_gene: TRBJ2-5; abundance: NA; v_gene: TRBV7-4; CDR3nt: TGTGCCAGCACTTGGGGCTCGGGACTAGCATGTCTCCTGGAGACCCAGTACTTC; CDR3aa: CASTWGSGLACLLETQYF
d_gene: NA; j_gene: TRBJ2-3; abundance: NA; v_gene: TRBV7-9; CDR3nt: TGTGCCAGCAGCTTAGGCCTGGTACCTACAGATACGCAGTATTTT; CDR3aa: CASSLGLVPTDTQYF
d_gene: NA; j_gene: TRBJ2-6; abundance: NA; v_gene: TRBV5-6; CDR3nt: TGTGCCAGCAGCTCCTACGCTGGGGCCAACGTCCTGACTTTC; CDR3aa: CASSSYAGANVLTF
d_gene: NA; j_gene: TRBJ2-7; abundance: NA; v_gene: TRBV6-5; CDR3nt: TGTGCCAGCAGTTGGAGGGCGGGTATTACCTACGAGCAGTACTTC; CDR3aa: CASSWRAGITYEQYF
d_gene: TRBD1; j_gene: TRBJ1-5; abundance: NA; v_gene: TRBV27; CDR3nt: TGTGCCAGCAGACCTTTCCGGGACAGCCATCAGCCCCAGCATTTT; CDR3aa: CASRPFRDSHQPQHF
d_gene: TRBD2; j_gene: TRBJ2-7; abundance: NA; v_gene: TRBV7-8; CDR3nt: TGTGCCAGCAGCTTAGTCTCCCTAGCGGGGGGGCCACGGGAGCAGTACTTC; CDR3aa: CASSLVSLAGGPREQYF
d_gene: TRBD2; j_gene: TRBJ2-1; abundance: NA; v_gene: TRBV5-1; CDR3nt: TGCGCCAGCAGCTTCATTCCGGGACTATACAATGAGCAGTTCTTC; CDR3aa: CASSFIPGLYNEQFF
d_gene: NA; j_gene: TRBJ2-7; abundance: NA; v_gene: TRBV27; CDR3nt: TGTGCCAGCAGCCTTCGGGCTCGGGAGATGATCCACGAGCAGTACTTC; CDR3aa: CASSLRAREMIHEQYF
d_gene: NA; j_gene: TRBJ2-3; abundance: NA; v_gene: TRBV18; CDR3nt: TGTGCCAGCTCACCATTAATCACTAGCACAGATACGCAGTATTTT; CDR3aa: CASSPLITSTDTQYF
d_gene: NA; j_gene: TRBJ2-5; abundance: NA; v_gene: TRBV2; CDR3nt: TGTGCCAGCAGGCCGACAGAAGAGACCCAGTACTTC; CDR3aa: CASRPTEETQYF
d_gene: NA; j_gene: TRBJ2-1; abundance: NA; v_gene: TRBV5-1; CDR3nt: TGCGCCAGCAGCCCCGGACAGAGCTCCTACAATGAGCAGTTCTTC; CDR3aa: CASSPGQSSYNEQFF
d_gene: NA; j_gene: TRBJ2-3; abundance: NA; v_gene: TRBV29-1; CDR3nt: TGCAGCGTTGCCTCTCCGGCCCAGGGAGATACGCAGTATTTT; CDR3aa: CSVASPAQGDTQYF
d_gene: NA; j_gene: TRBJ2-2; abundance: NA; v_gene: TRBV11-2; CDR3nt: TGTGCCAGCTTGCTAGGACGGTTTGGGACCGGGGAGCTGTTTTTT; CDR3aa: CASLLGRFGTGELFF
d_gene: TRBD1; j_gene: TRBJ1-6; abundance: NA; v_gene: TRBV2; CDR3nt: TGTGCCAGCAAATGGGGACAGGGGCCGAATTCACCCCTCCACTTT; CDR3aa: CASKWGQGPNSPLHF
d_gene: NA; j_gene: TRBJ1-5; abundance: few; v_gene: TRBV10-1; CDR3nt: TGCGCCAGCAATTGCCGGGGGCTGAATCAGCCCCAGCATTTT; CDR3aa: CASNCRGLNQPQHF
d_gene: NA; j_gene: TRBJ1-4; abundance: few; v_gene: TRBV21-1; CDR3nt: TGTGCCAGAAGGGCAGGGACTAATGAAAAACTGTTTTTT; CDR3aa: CARRAGTNEKLFF
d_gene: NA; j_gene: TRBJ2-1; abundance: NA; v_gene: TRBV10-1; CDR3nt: TGCGCCAGCAGTGACGAGGGGGGGCCCAATGAGCAGTTCTTC; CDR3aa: CASSDEGGPNEQFF
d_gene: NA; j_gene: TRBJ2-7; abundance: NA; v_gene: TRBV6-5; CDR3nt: TGTGCCAGCAGGTACTCGCACGGAGGGCAGTACTTC; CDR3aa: CASRYSHGGQYF
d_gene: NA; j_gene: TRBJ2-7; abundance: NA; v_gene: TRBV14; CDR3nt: TGTGCCAGCAGCCGCGTGGGGAGTTACGAGCAGTACTTC; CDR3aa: CASSRVGSYEQYF
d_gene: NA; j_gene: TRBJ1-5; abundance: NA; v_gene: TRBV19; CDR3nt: TGTGCCAGTAGTATAGGGACAGACACCGTCTTTAGCAATCAGCCCCAGCATTTT; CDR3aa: CASSIGTDTVFSNQPQHF
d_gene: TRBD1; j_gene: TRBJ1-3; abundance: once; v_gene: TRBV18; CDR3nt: TGTGCCAGCTCATCCCAGGGGGCGGAAGGAAACACCATATATTTT; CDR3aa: CASSSQGAEGNTIYF
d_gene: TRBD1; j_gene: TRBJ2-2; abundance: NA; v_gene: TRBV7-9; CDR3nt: TGTGCCAGCAGCCTGACAGGGGCGAACACCGGGGAGCTGTTTTTT; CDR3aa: CASSLTGANTGELFF
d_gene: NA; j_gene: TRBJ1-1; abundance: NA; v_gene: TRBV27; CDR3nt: TGTGCCAGCAGTTTCGGACAGATCATGAACACTGAAGCTTTCTTT; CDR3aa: CASSFGQIMNTEAFF
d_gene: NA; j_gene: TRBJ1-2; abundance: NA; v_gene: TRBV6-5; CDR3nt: TGTGCCAGCAGTTATCCACCTACTAACTATGGCTACACCTTC; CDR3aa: CASSYPPTNYGYTF
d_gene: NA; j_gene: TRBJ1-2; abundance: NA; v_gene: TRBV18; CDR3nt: TGTGCCAGCTCACCACCGATGTTCCGGGGCTACACCTTC; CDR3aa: CASSPPMFRGYTF
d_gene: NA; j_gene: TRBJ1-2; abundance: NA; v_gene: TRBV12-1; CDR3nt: TGTGCCAGCAGCTTTTACCGGGGCCGGAACTATGGCTACACCTTC; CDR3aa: CASSFYRGRNYGYTF